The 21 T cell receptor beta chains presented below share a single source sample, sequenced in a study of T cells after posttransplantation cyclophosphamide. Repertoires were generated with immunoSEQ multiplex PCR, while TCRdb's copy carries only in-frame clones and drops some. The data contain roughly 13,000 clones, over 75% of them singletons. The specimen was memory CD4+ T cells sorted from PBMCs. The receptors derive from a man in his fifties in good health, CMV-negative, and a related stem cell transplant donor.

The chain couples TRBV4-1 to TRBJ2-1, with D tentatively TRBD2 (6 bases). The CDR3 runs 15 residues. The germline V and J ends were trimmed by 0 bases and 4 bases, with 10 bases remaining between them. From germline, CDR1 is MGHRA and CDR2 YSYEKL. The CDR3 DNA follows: TGCGCCAGCAGCCAAGATGCGGGGCGGTACAATGAGCAGTTCTTC. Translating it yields CASSQDAGRYNEQFF.

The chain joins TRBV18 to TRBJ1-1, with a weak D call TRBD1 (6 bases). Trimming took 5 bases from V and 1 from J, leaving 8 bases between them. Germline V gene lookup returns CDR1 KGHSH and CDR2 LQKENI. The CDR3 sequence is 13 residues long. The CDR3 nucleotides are TGTGCCAGCTCATCGGACAGGAACACTGAAGCTTTCTTT. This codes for CASSSDRNTEAFF.

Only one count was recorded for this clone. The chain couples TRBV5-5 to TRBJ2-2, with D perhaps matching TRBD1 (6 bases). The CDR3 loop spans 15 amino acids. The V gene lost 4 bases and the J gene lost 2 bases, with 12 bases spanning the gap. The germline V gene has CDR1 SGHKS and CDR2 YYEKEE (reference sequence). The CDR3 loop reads CASSPRGVNTGELFF. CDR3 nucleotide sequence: TGTGCCAGCAGCCCCAGGGGAGTAAACACCGGGGAGCTGTTTTTT.

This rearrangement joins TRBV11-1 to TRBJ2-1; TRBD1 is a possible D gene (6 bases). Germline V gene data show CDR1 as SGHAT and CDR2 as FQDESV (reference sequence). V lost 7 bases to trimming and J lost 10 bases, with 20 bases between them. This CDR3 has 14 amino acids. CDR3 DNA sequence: TGTGCCAGCACCCAGATGGGGGCACAAGAGGAGCAGTTCTTC. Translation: CASTQMGAQEEQFF.

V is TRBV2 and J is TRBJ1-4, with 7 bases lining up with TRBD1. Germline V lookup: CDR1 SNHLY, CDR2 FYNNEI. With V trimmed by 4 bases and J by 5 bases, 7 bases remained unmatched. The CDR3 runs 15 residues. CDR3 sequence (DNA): TGTGCCAGCAGTGGGAGGACAGGATCAAATGAAAAACTGTTTTTT. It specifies CASSGRTGSNEKLFF.

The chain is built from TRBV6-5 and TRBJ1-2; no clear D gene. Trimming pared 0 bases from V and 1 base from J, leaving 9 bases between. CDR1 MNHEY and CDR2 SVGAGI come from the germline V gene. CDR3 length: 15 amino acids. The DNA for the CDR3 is TGTGCCAGCAGTTACTCGATGGGCGATAACTATGGCTACACCTTC. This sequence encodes CASSYSMGDNYGYTF.

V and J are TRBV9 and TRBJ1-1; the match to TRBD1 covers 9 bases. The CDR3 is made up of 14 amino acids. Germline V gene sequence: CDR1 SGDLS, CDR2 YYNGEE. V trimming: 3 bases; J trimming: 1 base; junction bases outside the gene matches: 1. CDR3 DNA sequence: TGTGCCAGCAGCGACAGGGGGCAGAACACTGAAGCTTTCTTT. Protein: CASSDRGQNTEAFF.

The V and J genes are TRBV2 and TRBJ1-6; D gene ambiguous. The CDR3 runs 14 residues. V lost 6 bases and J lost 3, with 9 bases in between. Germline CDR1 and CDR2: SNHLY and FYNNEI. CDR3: CASRVNGYNSPLHF. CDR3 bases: TGTGCCAGCAGGGTAAACGGCTATAATTCACCCCTCCACTTT. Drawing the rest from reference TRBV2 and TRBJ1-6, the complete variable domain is EPEVTQTPSHQVTQMGQEVILRCVPISNHLYFYWYRQILGQKVEFLVSFYNNEISEKSEIFDDQFSVERPDGSNFTLKIRSTKLEDSAMYFCASRVNGYNSPLHFGNGTRLTVT.

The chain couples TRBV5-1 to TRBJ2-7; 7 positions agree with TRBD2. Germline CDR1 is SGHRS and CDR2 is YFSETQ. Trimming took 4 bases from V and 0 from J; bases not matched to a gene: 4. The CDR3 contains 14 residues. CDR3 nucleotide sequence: TGCGCCAGCAGCCTCCGGGGGGACTCCTACGAGCAGTACTTC. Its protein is CASSLRGDSYEQYF.

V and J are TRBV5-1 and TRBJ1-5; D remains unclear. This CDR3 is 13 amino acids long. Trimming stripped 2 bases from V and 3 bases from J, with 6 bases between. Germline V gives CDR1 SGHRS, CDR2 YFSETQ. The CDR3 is CASSFNYNQPQHF. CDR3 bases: TGCGCCAGCAGCTTTAACTACAATCAGCCCCAGCATTTT. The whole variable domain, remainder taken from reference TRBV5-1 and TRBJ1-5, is KAGVTQTPRYLIKTRGQQVTLSCSPISGHRSVSWYQQTPGQGLQFLFEYFSETQRNKGNFPGRFSGRQFSNSRSEMNVSTLELGDSALYLCASSFNYNQPQHFGDGTRLSIL.

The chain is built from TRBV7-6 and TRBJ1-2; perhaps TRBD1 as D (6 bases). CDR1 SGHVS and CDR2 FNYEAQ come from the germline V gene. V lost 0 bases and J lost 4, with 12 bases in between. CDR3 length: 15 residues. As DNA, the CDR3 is TGTGCCAGCAGCTTAGCGGTCAGGGGCCCCTATGGCTACACCTTC. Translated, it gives CASSLAVRGPYGYTF.

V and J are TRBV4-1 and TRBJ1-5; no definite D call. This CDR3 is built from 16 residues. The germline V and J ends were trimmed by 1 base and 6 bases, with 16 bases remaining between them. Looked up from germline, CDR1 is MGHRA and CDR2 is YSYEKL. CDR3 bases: TGCGCCAGCAGCCAAGTACTGACTCGAGGGCCTCAGCCCCAGCATTTT. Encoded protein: CASSQVLTRGPQPQHF.

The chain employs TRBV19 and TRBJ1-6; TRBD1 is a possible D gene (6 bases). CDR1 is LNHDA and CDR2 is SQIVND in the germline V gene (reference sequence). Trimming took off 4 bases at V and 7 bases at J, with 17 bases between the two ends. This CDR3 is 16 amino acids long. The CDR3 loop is CASSRSRQARNSPLHF. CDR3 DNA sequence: TGTGCCAGTAGTAGATCCAGACAGGCAAGAAATTCACCCCTCCACTTT.

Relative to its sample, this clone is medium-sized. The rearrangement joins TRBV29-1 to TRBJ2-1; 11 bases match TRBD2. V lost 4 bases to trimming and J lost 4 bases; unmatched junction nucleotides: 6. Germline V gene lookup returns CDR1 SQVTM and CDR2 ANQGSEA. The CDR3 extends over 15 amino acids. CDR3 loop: CSVVRRTSGYNEQFF. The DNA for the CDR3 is TGCAGCGTTGTAAGACGGACTAGCGGGTACAATGAGCAGTTCTTC.

CDR3 protein: CASSLAGSTGELFF. CDR3 bases: TGTGCCAGCAGCTTAGCCGGGAGCACCGGGGAGCTGTTTTTT. The chain employs TRBV7-7 and TRBJ2-2; possibly TRBD2 for D (6 bases). The CDR3 sequence is 14 residues long. Germline lookup yields CDR1 SSHAT and CDR2 FNYEAQ (reference sequence). V was cut by 0 bases and J by 4 bases, with 6 bases left in between.

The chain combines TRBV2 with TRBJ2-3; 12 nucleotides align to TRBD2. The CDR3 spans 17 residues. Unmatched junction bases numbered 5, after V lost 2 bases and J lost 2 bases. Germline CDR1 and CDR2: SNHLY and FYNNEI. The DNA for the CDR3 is TGTGCCAGCAGTGAATTCGGACTAGCGGGGAACACAGATACGCAGTATTTT. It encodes CASSEFGLAGNTDTQYF.

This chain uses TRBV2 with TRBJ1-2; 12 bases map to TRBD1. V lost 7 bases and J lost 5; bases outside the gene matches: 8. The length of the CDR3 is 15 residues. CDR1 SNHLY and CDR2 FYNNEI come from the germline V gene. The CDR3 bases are TGTGCCAGCAAACCGGGACAGGGGGCTTGGTATGGCTACACCTTC. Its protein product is CASKPGQGAWYGYTF.

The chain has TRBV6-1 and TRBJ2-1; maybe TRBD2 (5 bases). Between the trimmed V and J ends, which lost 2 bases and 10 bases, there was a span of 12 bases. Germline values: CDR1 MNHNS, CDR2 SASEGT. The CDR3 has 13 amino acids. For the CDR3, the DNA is TGTGCCAGCAGTGAAACCTTGCGCGGGGAGCAGTTCTTC. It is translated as CASSETLRGEQFF.

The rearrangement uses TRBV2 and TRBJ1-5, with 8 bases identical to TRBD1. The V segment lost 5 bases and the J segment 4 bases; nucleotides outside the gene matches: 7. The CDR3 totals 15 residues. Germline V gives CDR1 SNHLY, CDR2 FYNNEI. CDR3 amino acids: CASSSDRVGNQPQHF. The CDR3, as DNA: TGTGCCAGCAGTTCGGACAGGGTGGGTAATCAGCCCCAGCATTTT.

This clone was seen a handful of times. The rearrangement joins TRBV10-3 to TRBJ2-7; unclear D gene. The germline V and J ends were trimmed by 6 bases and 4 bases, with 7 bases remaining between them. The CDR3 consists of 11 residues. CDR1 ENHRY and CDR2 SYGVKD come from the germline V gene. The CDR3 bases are TGTGCCATCAGCTACCAATACGAGCAGTACTTC. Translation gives CAISYQYEQYF.

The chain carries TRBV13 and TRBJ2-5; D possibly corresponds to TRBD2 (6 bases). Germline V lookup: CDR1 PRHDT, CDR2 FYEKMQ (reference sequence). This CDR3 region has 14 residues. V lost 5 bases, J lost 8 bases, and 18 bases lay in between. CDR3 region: CASSPRRGKNTQYF. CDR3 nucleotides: TGTGCCAGCAGCCCCCGGAGGGGTAAGAACACCCAGTACTTC.